This TCR beta chain was identified in a study of graft-versus-host responses after intestinal transplantation. The protocol was immunoSEQ multiplex PCR, while the TCRdb copy is restricted to in-frame clones and leaves out a portion. This sample has 150,000 or so clones, with 92% found just once. This CDR3 spans 15 amino acids. Germline V gene lookup returns CDR1 LNHDA and CDR2 SQIVND (reference sequence). V trimming: 4 bases; J trimming: 4 bases; junction bases outside the gene matches: 6. Study-wide results and caveats: Recipient marrow held GvH clones, some first seen in ileum or blood.

A remark on this clone: What it recognizes is unknown.

The sequence was collected from a human donor who received an intestinal transplant. V is TRBV19 and J is TRBJ2-3, with 9 bases matching TRBD1. This specimen was unstimulated CD4+ T cells sorted from spleen or lymph node cells, taken before intestinal transplant. DNA for the CDR3: TGTGCCAGTAGTACCGGACAGGGGAAATCAGATACGCAGTATTTT. Residues: CASSTGQGKSDTQYF.